This entry lists 32 T cell receptor beta chains sequenced from one sample in a study of human T cells and chemical hapten exposure. Time point meaning: patch test 1, 2 weeks after DPC sensitization. Treatment defined: therapeutic diphenylcyclopropenone sensitization with weekly scalp DPC. From the RACE reads, TCRdb called clonotypes with MiXCR, one entry per CDR3 protein. The data hold roughly 380,000 distinct CDR3 sequences, with more than 4.5% observed a single time. Here the sequenced sample was whole blood, taken in connection with sensitization to the hapten diphenylcyclopropenone (DPC). The receptor set was obtained from a woman aged 45-60 years with alopecia areata. Some clones in this sample may be carry-over from other donors' samples.

This clonotype was detected a few times. This chain uses TRBV28 with TRBJ1-5; a possible D gene is TRBD1 (6 bases). This CDR3 spans 11 amino acids. In germline, CDR1 is MDHEN, CDR2 SYDVKM. The CDR3 loop reads CAAGDNQPQHF. The CDR3 DNA reads as TGTGCAGCAGGGGACAATCAGCCCCAGCATTTT.

The gene calls are TRBV6-5 and TRBJ1-1; TRBD1 might be the D (6 bases). Germline CDR1 reads MNHEY; CDR2 reads SVGAGI. Deletions cut 7 bases from V and 1 base from J, with 13 bases between. This CDR3 region has 14 residues. Here the CDR3 reads CASTHRTANTEAFF. The CDR3 DNA reads TGTGCCAGCACCCATCGGACAGCGAACACTGAAGCTTTCTTT.

This clonotype was seen at least ten times. The J gene is TRBJ2-2, the V gene TRBV20-1, with TRBD1 matching over 10 bases. Germline V lookup: CDR1 DFQATT, CDR2 SNEGSKA (reference sequence). The CDR3 sequence is 14 residues long. Trimming cost V 5 bases and J 5 bases; bases outside gene matches: 5. CDR3 residues: CSAAGQGGTGELFF. The CDR3 DNA reads as TGCAGTGCTGCCGGACAGGGGGGAACCGGGGAGCTGTTTTTT.

This clonotype was counted ten times or more. The rearrangement uses TRBV11-2 and TRBJ1-3; D unresolved. This CDR3 has 12 amino acids. The V gene lost 3 bases and the J gene lost 15 bases, with 15 bases spanning the gap. The germline CDR1 and CDR2 sequences are SGHAT and FQNNGV. The CDR3 sequence: CASSFLQGVPYF. The CDR3 bases are TGTGCCAGCAGCTTTTTACAAGGAGTCCCATATTTT. Looking up the rest from reference TRBV11-2 and TRBJ1-3 gives the full variable domain: EAGVAQSPRYKIIEKRQSVAFWCNPISGHATLYWYQQILGQGPKLLIQFQNNGVVDDSQLPKDRFSAERLKGVDSTLKIQPAKLEDSAVYLCASSFLQGVPYFGEGSWLTVV.

This clonotype was recorded a few times. The CDR3 DNA reads TGTGCCAGCAGCTTGGGCATCCTCTACGAGCAGTACTTC. It is translated as CASSLGILYEQYF. The rearrangement joins TRBV11-1 to TRBJ2-7; D gene uncertain. This CDR3 region has 13 residues. CDR1 and CDR2 (germline): SGHAT, FQDESV (reference sequence). Trimming cost V 3 bases and J 3 bases, with 9 bases left between them.

The table lists this clonotype with many counts. V gene TRBV15 combines with J gene TRBJ2-7; D not resolved. There are 14 residues in the CDR3. Trimming removed 0 bases from V and 6 bases from J, with 12 bases in between. Looked up from germline, CDR1 is LNHNV and CDR2 is YYDKDF (reference sequence). DNA of the CDR3: TGTGCCACCAGCAGAGATGGGGTGGTTACCGAGCAGTACTTC. Amino acid sequence: CATSRDGVVTEQYF.

This clonotype came up many times. V usage is TRBV27 and J usage is TRBJ1-1, with TRBD1 matching over 7 bases. The CDR3 length is 14 residues. Germline V gene data show CDR1 as MNHEY and CDR2 as SMNVEV (reference sequence). J was trimmed by 2 bases and V by 3 bases; bases with no gene match: 3. The CDR3 loop reads CASSLGQSNTEAFF. In DNA form, the CDR3 reads TGTGCCAGCAGTTTGGGACAGAGTAACACTGAAGCTTTCTTT.

This clonotype has ten or more counts. The rearrangement uses TRBV5-6 and TRBJ2-1; D gene uncertain. Germline-derived CDR1 and CDR2 are SGHDT and YYEEEE. The CDR3 is made up of 17 amino acids. With 3 bases removed from V and 4 bases from J, the gap between germline ends came to 20 bases. CDR3 protein: CASSSLQRSRAYNEQFF. The CDR3, as DNA: TGTGCCAGCAGCTCGCTCCAACGGTCCCGGGCTTACAATGAGCAGTTCTTC.

This clonotype occurred many times. V usage is TRBV16 and J usage is TRBJ1-1; maybe TRBD1 (5 bases). Trimming pared 10 bases from V and 4 bases from J, leaving 16 bases between. Germline CDR1 is KGHSY and CDR2 is FQNENV. The CDR3 is 13 amino acids. The CDR3 loop is CATAQGKSTEAFF. Written as DNA, the CDR3 is TGTGCCACCGCTCAGGGAAAGAGCACTGAAGCTTTCTTT. Filled out from reference TRBV16 and TRBJ1-1, the complete variable domain reads GEEVAQTPKHLVRGEGQKAKLYCAPIKGHSYVFWYQQVLKNEFKFLISFQNENVFDETGMPKERFSAKCLPNSPCSLEIQATKLEDSAVYFCATAQGKSTEAFFGQGTRLTVV.

This clonotype was counted between two and nine times. The rearrangement uses TRBV5-1 and TRBJ2-3, with TRBD2 matching 13 bases. This CDR3 spans 15 amino acids. V trimming: 4 bases; J trimming: 6 bases; junction bases outside the gene matches: 5. CDR1 and CDR2 from the germline V gene are SGHRS and YFSETQ. The CDR3 loop reads CASSGGLAGPDTQYF. The CDR3, as DNA: TGCGCCAGCAGCGGGGGACTAGCGGGGCCCGATACGCAGTATTTT. Full variable domain (rest looked up from reference TRBV5-1 and TRBJ2-3): KAGVTQTPRYLIKTRGQQVTLSCSPISGHRSVSWYQQTPGQGLQFLFEYFSETQRNKGNFPGRFSGRQFSNSRSEMNVSTLELGDSALYLCASSGGLAGPDTQYFGPGTRLTVL.

This clonotype was seen more than once but under ten times. The chain couples TRBV6-1 to TRBJ2-7; 13 nucleotides line up with TRBD2. V gave up 7 bases and J gave up 3 bases; unmatched junction bases: 6. Germline V lookup: CDR1 MNHNS, CDR2 SASEGT. The CDR3 loop spans 15 amino acids. The CDR3 here is CASIQGLAGVYEQYF. For the CDR3, the DNA is TGTGCCAGCATCCAAGGACTAGCGGGGGTCTACGAGCAGTACTTC.

This clonotype came up a few times. A read error may account for a junction end that differs from germline. The chain recombines TRBV27 with TRBJ2-3, with D possibly TRBD2 on 6 matching bases. The CDR3 extends over 14 amino acids. The germline CDR1 and CDR2 sequences are MNHEY and SMNVEV (reference sequence). The CDR3 DNA follows: TGTTCCAGTCGGGACTTTTCTAGCACAGATACGCAGTATTTT. Translated: CSSRDFSSTDTQYF.

This clonotype was seen a few times. V usage is TRBV27 and J usage is TRBJ1-2; a weak D match, TRBD1 (6 bases). Germline CDR1 MNHEY, CDR2 SMNVEV (reference sequence). Trimming pared 2 bases from V and 8 bases from J, leaving 12 bases between. The CDR3 length is 13 residues. The CDR3 DNA is TGTGCCAGCAGTTTAACAATACAGGGAGGCTACACCTTC. Translated: CASSLTIQGGYTF.

With respect to this clonotype: A single base separates this from a much larger clone, so it may be a read error. The chain uses TRBV12-3 or TRBV12-4 and TRBJ2-1; the D gene is possibly TRBD2 (6 bases). Deletions cut 6 bases from V and 8 bases from J, with 14 bases between. The CDR3 has 13 amino acids. CDR3 residues: CASRFSGVDEQFF. CDR3 nucleotides: TGTGCCAGCAGATTTTCGGGGGTGGATGAGCAGTTCTTC.

The J gene is TRBJ1-2, the V gene TRBV29-1; no clear D gene. With 1 base removed from V and 4 bases from J, the gap between germline ends came to 7 bases. Germline CDR1 is SQVTM and CDR2 is ANQGSEA. The CDR3 covers 12 residues. The CDR3 DNA reads TGCAGCGTTGAAGTACACAGCTATGGCTACACCTTC. Translated: CSVEVHSYGYTF.

This clonotype was seen many times. This chain links TRBV2 with TRBJ2-3; D not resolved. Trimming left V 6 bases short and J 3 bases short, with 10 bases between. Germline lookup yields CDR1 SNHLY and CDR2 FYNNEI. The CDR3 loop spans 13 amino acids. CDR3 residues: CASSEYITDTQYF. The CDR3 nucleotides read TGTGCCAGCAGCGAGTATATAACAGATACGCAGTATTTT.

This clonotype was counted ten times or more. The V call is TRBV6-2 or TRBV6-3, the J call TRBJ2-5; possible D gene TRBD1, 5 bases. The CDR3 runs 13 residues. CDR1 MNHEY and CDR2 SVGEGT come from the germline V gene. Trimming left V 4 bases short and J 5 bases short, with 11 bases between. This chain's CDR3 is CASSFPPGETQYF. In nucleotides, the CDR3 is TGTGCCAGCAGTTTTCCCCCAGGGGAGACCCAGTACTTC.

This clonotype was found a few times. This chain joins TRBV7-2 and TRBJ1-2; D may be TRBD1 (5 bases). The CDR3 contains 17 residues. The V and J ends lost 4 bases and 7 bases respectively, with 25 bases between them. Per germline, CDR1 SGHTA and CDR2 FQGNSA. CDR3 DNA: TGTGCCAGCAGCTCCCTTCCGGGGACCGACCCTCAGTCTGGCTACACCTTC. Translating gives CASSSLPGTDPQSGYTF.

The gene calls are TRBV20-1 and TRBJ2-3; D perhaps matches TRBD2 (6 bases). The germline V gene has CDR1 DFQATT and CDR2 SNEGSKA (reference sequence). V lost 5 bases to trimming and J lost 0 bases, with 12 bases between them. The CDR3 has 14 residues. Written as DNA, the CDR3 is TGCAGTGCTGGATCGGGAGTTAGCACAGATACGCAGTATTTT. The encoded protein is CSAGSGVSTDTQYF.

The chain links TRBV2 to TRBJ1-6; D perhaps matches TRBD1 (6 bases). V lost 3 bases, J lost 2 bases, and 11 bases lay in between. Per the germline V gene, CDR1 is SNHLY and CDR2 is FYNNEI. The CDR3 is made up of 16 amino acids. The CDR3 region has the DNA TGTGCCAGCAGTGATGGGGGCGCTCCCTATAATTCACCCCTCCACTTT. This translates into CASSDGGAPYNSPLHF.

This clonotype appeared many times. The genes are TRBV10-3 and TRBJ1-6, with TRBD1 matching 7 bases. V lost 5 bases to trimming and J lost 7 bases; unmatched junction nucleotides: 5. From germline, CDR1 is ENHRY and CDR2 SYGVKD. The CDR3 has 14 residues. The CDR3 coding sequence is TGTGCCATCAGTTTGGACAGGCTGAATTCACCCCTCCACTTT. It yields the protein CAISLDRLNSPLHF.

This clonotype was seen many times. The chain combines TRBV29-1 with TRBJ2-7, with a weak D call TRBD1 (6 bases). In germline, CDR1 is SQVTM, CDR2 ANQGSEA. There are 11 residues in the CDR3. V lost 6 bases to trimming and J lost 4 bases, with 10 bases between them. CDR3 bases: TGCAGCGTGATACAGGGTTACGAGCAGTACTTC. It translates to CSVIQGYEQYF.

This clonotype was seen at least ten times. For the CDR3, the DNA is TGTGCCAGCAGACCAGGGACAGGGCGAGGCACTGAAGCTTTCTTT. It translates to CASRPGTGRGTEAFF. This chain links TRBV7-2 with TRBJ1-1; 9 bases are a match to TRBD1. J lost 4 bases, V lost 6 bases, and 9 bases had no gene match. The CDR3 extends over 15 amino acids. CDR1 is SGHTA, CDR2 FQGNSA, per germline.

This clonotype has more than one count but fewer than ten. The V and J genes are TRBV20-1 and TRBJ2-6; D may be TRBD2 (5 bases). The CDR3 is made up of 14 amino acids. In germline, CDR1 is DFQATT, CDR2 SNEGSKA (reference sequence). V was shortened by 3 bases and J by 4 bases, with 10 bases between the two germline ends. The CDR3 DNA is TGCAGTGCTAGTCCCGGGGTCGGGGCCAACGTCCTGACTTTC. Translating gives CSASPGVGANVLTF.

This clonotype was seen repeatedly, ten times or more. The chain couples TRBV7-3 to TRBJ2-5; TRBD1 is a possible D gene (6 bases). The CDR3 length is 12 residues. From germline, CDR1 is SGHTA and CDR2 FQGTGA. Deletions cut 1 base from V and 8 bases from J, with 8 bases between. The chain's CDR3 is CASSLIGGTQYF. DNA for the CDR3: TGTGCCAGCAGCTTAATAGGGGGTACCCAGTACTTC.

This clonotype was found a few times. This chain links TRBV19 with TRBJ2-6, with a tentative D call TRBD1 (5 bases). Germline-derived CDR1 and CDR2 are LNHDA and SQIVND (reference sequence). With 5 bases removed from V and 0 bases from J, the gap between germline ends came to 11 bases. CDR3 length: 16 amino acids. This chain's CDR3 is CASSLRGYSGANVLTF. DNA of the CDR3: TGTGCCAGTAGTCTAAGGGGTTACTCTGGGGCCAACGTCCTGACTTTC.

This clonotype was seen a few times. The CDR3 reads CASSLGIRASTDTQYF. The CDR3 DNA reads as TGTGCCAGCAGCTTAGGTATTCGGGCCAGCACAGATACGCAGTATTTT. V gene TRBV11-2 combines with J gene TRBJ2-3; D uncertain. Germline V CDR1 and CDR2: SGHAT, FQNNGV. The CDR3 loop spans 16 amino acids. The V gene lost 1 base and the J gene lost 0 bases, with 11 bases spanning the gap.

This clonotype was recorded many times. This rearrangement joins TRBV11-2 to TRBJ2-5; weak D call: TRBD2 (5 bases). Looked up from germline, CDR1 is SGHAT and CDR2 is FQNNGV. V lost 5 bases and J lost 2, with 12 bases in between. The CDR3 is 14 residues long. CDR3 loop: CASSRAAFQETQYF. As DNA, the CDR3 is TGTGCCAGCAGCCGAGCGGCCTTTCAAGAGACCCAGTACTTC.

On this clonotype: A read error may explain this, as a much larger clone is one base away. This chain connects TRBV11-3 to TRBJ1-5; 7 positions agree with TRBD1. Germline assignment: CDR1 SGHNT and CDR2 YENEEA. This CDR3 contains 14 residues. CDR3 in amino acids: CASSYRGWNQTQHF. The CDR3 nucleotides read TGTGCCAGCAGTTACAGGGGATGGAATCAGACCCAGCATTTT.

This clonotype was seen at least ten times. The chain links TRBV12-3 or TRBV12-4 to TRBJ1-3; tentatively, D is TRBD1 (6 bases). There are 16 residues in the CDR3. The V end was cut by 4 bases, the J end by 6 bases, with 19 bases between. For the CDR3, the DNA is TGTGCCAGCAGTTCTCCAGGGGCCTCACTGGAAAACACCATATATTTT. It codes for CASSSPGASLENTIYF.

In DNA form, the CDR3 reads TGCAGCGTTGAAGGGACTAGCTCCACCAAGGACTCCTACGAGCAGTACTTC. Translating it yields CSVEGTSSTKDSYEQYF. The chain uses TRBV29-1 and TRBJ2-7; 8 bases match TRBD2. Germline lookup yields CDR1 SQVTM and CDR2 ANQGSEA. This CDR3 contains 17 residues. V was pared by 1 base and J by 0 bases, with 11 bases of the junction left unmatched.

A few counts support this clonotype. The gene calls are TRBV3-1 and TRBJ2-3; 10 nucleotides line up with TRBD2. J was trimmed by 2 bases and V by 7 bases; bases with no gene match: 15. CDR1 LGHDT and CDR2 YNNKEL come from the germline V gene (reference sequence). The CDR3 has 18 residues. The CDR3 DNA is TGTGCCAGCACTCAAGATGGGCTAGCGGGGGACCTCACAGATACGCAGTATTTT. It translates to CASTQDGLAGDLTDTQYF.